Listed below are T cell receptor beta chains from one sample, sequenced in a study of graft-versus-host responses after intestinal transplantation. Produced via immunoSEQ multiplex PCR; TCRdb's table is partial and in-frame only. The sample yields roughly 7,700 clones, over 90% seen once. The specimen was PBMCs, collected 11 days after intestinal transplantation. These receptors were collected from a human patient who received an intestinal transplant, so some T cells may come from the graft donor. The CDR3 runs from the conserved cysteine through the conserved F or W. Each record gives: J gene, D gene, V gene, CDR3 protein. The D gene is left open where the match is weak.

TRBJ2-1 TRBD1 TRBV15 CATSRDAMTGPDEQFF
TRBJ2-3 TRBD2 TRBV7-6 CASSDTGTTDPGTQYF
TRBJ2-2 TRBD2 TRBV25-1 CASSEYPGGDFTGELFF
TRBJ2-3 - TRBV5-6 CASSFGRFTDTQYF
TRBJ2-2 - TRBV7-9 CASSITAQGSGELFF
TRBJ2-3 TRBD2 TRBV7-8 CASTTSGPTDTQYF
TRBJ1-2 - TRBV15 CATSRDFRSFRGDGYTF
TRBJ2-7 - TRBV14 CASSRIDSRLTGSEQYF
TRBJ1-6 - TRBV9 CASSVGSGHGNSPLHF
TRBJ2-2 - TRBV5-1 CASSLGYREGTNTGELFF
TRBJ2-5 - TRBV5-4 CASSPSTGREETQYF
TRBJ2-1 - TRBV28 CASSWARGLGTHEQFF
TRBJ1-1 - TRBV4-1 CASSIPGVTNTEAFF
TRBJ1-6 - TRBV4-3 CASSQDRSPLHF
TRBJ2-3 - TRBV5-6 CASSLGSRIQADTQYF
TRBJ2-5 TRBD1 TRBV5-1 CASSPSGGDETQYF
TRBJ1-4 - TRBV27 CASSPHPAGVTGEKLFF
TRBJ2-3 - TRBV5-6 CASSPGISGRSTDTQYF
TRBJ1-6 - TRBV5-4 CASSLGGSPLHF
TRBJ1-1 TRBD1 TRBV28 CASSIGTAMNTEAFF
TRBJ2-1 - TRBV18 CASSTIRGSDEQFF
TRBJ2-5 TRBD2 TRBV27 CASSSREGQETQYF
TRBJ1-2 - TRBV7-6 CASSKQPRTPSYGYTF
TRBJ1-3 TRBD1 TRBV28 CASSHLETGGTGNTIYF
TRBJ2-5 TRBD1 TRBV10-3 CAISGDSRTKQYF
TRBJ2-1 TRBD1 TRBV7-9 CASSETGGAMNEQFF
TRBJ1-2 - TRBV5-4 CASSLVGAEGYTF
TRBJ2-3 TRBD2 TRBV4-1 CASSLGAPSGGRADTQYF
TRBJ2-7 - TRBV28 CASSSTDLDHEQYF
TRBJ2-2 TRBD2 TRBV6-5 CASSPSGGGELFF
TRBJ2-7 - TRBV29-1 CSVEDKDKSTYEQYF
TRBJ1-1 - TRBV15 CATSRGADGRTEAFF
TRBJ1-1 - TRBV28 CATQKRGLNTEAFF
TRBJ1-5 - TRBV15 CATSERPGKSGLDNQPQHF
TRBJ2-7 - TRBV6-5 CASSWDGATYEQYF
TRBJ1-5 TRBD1 TRBV15 CATSTRTGAGQPQHF
TRBJ2-3 - TRBV28 CASSFLTSNRDTQYF
TRBJ2-7 TRBD1 TRBV9 CASSLGGPGHEQYF
TRBJ1-1 - TRBV27 CASSPLQGWSTEAFF
TRBJ1-2 - TRBV25-1 CASSYYGSYTF
TRBJ2-5 TRBD2 TRBV7-2 CASSLDGAGGAVGQYF
TRBJ2-1 - TRBV6-6 CASRAPGGFAYNEQFF
TRBJ2-3 - TRBV6-5 CASSYSGRGSTDTQYF
TRBJ1-1 TRBD1 TRBV7-6 CASSARRGRNTEAFF
TRBJ1-3 - TRBV29-1 CSVATGGDTIYF
TRBJ2-2 - TRBV2 CASSHQGTTGELFF
TRBJ2-3 TRBD2 TRBV27 CASSWGGRAGDTQYF
TRBJ2-2 - TRBV19 CASLGGPNTGELFF
TRBJ2-1 TRBD1 TRBV10-1 CASSEQGPEQFF
TRBJ1-1 - TRBV28 CASSLAPREAFF
TRBJ1-2 TRBD1 TRBV5-6 CASSSFLKFGTGGKDGYTF
TRBJ2-5 TRBD2 TRBV7-9 CASSLDSRTREETQYF
TRBJ2-7 TRBD1 TRBV4-1 CASSQEGTVGYEQYF
TRBJ1-4 - TRBV5-6 CASSLGPGATNEKLFF
TRBJ2-3 - TRBV19 CASSDYRSTDTQYF
- - TRBV28 CASSLARVSLEQYF
TRBJ1-5 - TRBV15 CATSRDASQPQHF